This T cell receptor (beta chain) was recovered during a study of CD8+ T cells in alopecia areata. CDR3 length: 12 residues. Per germline, CDR1 GTSNPN and CDR2 SVGIG (reference sequence). V was trimmed by 2 bases and J by 5 bases, leaving 10 bases between them. Reverse transcribed after extraction, RNA yielded cDNA as the sequencing template. Generated by immunoSEQ multiplex PCR, the TCRdb table keeps only in-frame clones and is missing some. The table lists about 200,000 clones, around 60% of them singletons. Treatment: oral pan-JAK inhibitor, 5-10 mg twice daily. This clonotype was sampled from a human donor with alopecia areata. Sequenced material: CD4+ T cells sorted from blood, taken at week 4, from a patient treated with tofacitinib. This chain uses TRBV30 with TRBJ2-7, with TRBD1 as a possible D gene (6 bases). CDR3 coding DNA: TGTGCCTGGAGTTTACAGGGAGACGAGCAGTACTTC. It translates to CAWSLQGDEQYF. The full variable domain, completed using reference TRBV30 and TRBJ2-7, is SQTIHQWPATLVQPVGSPLSLECTVEGTSNPNLYWYRQAAGRGLQLLFYSVGIGQISSEVPQNLSASRPQDRQFILSSKKLLLSDSGFYLCAWSLQGDEQYFGPGTRLTVT.